This TCR beta chain derives from a study of CD8 T cells in Susac syndrome. The V gene's germline CDR1 is SGHTA and CDR2 FQGNSA. The CDR3 extends over 13 amino acids. V lost 6 bases to trimming and J lost 6 bases, with 14 bases between them. When the RNA was reverse transcribed, random hexamers were used with an input of roughly 0.45 to 1 ug. Via MiXCR, TCRdb re-called the immunoSEQ multiplex PCR reads, giving one row per CDR3 protein. This table has approximately 120,000 distinct CDR3 sequences, more than 80% appearing once. Sequenced input: CD8+ T cells from PBMCs. J is TRBJ1-1 and V is TRBV7-2; TRBD1 might be the D (6 bases). This clonotype originated in a human donor with multiple sclerosis. The CDR3 DNA sequence: TGTGCCAGCAGAGGTGGCAGGGGTTCTGAAGCTTTCTTT. It is translated as CASRGGRGSEAFF.